The source of this T cell receptor (beta chain) is a study of T-cell reconstitution after alpha-beta-depleted transplantation in children. Study-level findings and limits: Newly produced T cells mostly accounted for T-cell counts and diversity one year post-transplant. The study reportedly traced alpha-beta T cells about two months after transplant to several hundred expanded graft clones.

Regarding this clonotype: The antigen is not known.

With 6 bases clipped from V and 6 bases from J, the junction kept 23 bases outside the gene matches. The CDR3 spans 18 residues. Germline lookup yields CDR1 ENHRY and CDR2 SYGVKD. The TCRbeta library was prepared with unique molecular identifiers. TCRdb re-derived calls from the PCR reads in MiXCR, one entry per CDR3 protein. The data hold 300,000 to 400,000 distinct CDR3 sequences, with 23% observed a single time. This TCR was recovered from a male patient younger than 18 who had a stem cell transplant for acute lymphoblastic leukemia, so the T cells may come from the graft donor. V and J are TRBV10-3 and TRBJ2-7; 7 bases are a match to TRBD2. The sample in question was PBMCs, mostly from graft donor cells, obtained 180 days after TCRalphabeta/CD19-depleted stem cell transplant. The CDR3: CAIRAGVWGLLKPGEQYF. The CDR3 coding sequence is TGTGCCATCAGAGCAGGCGTCTGGGGACTATTAAAGCCAGGCGAGCAGTACTTC.